The rows below give T cell receptor beta chains drawn from one sample of a study of early T cells in non-severe SARS-CoV-2 infection. A single record per CDR3 protein comes from TCRdb applying MiXCR to the 5' RACE reads. The sample includes under 85,000 distinct CDR3 sequences, around 13% of them seen just once. The input for sequencing was whole blood, taken at baseline. Every receptor here comes from an adult who was a healthcare worker with PCR-confirmed SARS-CoV-2 infection or an uninfected control (not recorded which). CDR3s include the opening cysteine and the closing phenylalanine or tryptophan. Each record gives: D gene, clone size, V gene, J gene, CDR3 protein, CDR3 DNA. A D gene is named only where the DNA matches it firmly. Part of the rows lack a size; the others show once, few, many or a class for expanded clones.

-	few	TRBV7-6	TRBJ1-3	CASRGGSSGNTIYF	TGTGCCAGCAGGGGAGGGTCCTCTGGAAACACCATATATTTT
TRBD2	few	TRBV7-3	TRBJ2-1	CASSLGGGAGGRNEQFF	TGTGCCAGCAGCTTAGGTGGAGGAGCGGGAGGGAGGAATGAGCAGTTCTTC
-	-	TRBV18	TRBJ2-1	CASSPLRGNEQFF	TGTGCCAGCTCACCCCTCCGGGGGAATGAGCAGTTCTTC
-	-	TRBV7-2	TRBJ2-4	CASSLESNFIAKNIQYF	TGTGCCAGCAGCTTAGAATCGAACTTTATAGCCAAAAACATTCAGTACTTC
TRBD1	-	TRBV20-1	TRBJ2-7	CSAPSTGGMGEQYF	TGCAGTGCGCCATCTACAGGGGGGATGGGAGAGCAGTACTTC
-	-	TRBV7-2	TRBJ2-4	CASSYPGAANIQYF	TGTGCCAGCAGCTACCCTGGGGCAGCCAACATTCAGTACTTC
TRBD1	few	TRBV3-1	TRBJ1-2	CASSPDRVANGYTF	TGTGCCAGCAGCCCGGACAGGGTTGCGAATGGCTACACCTTC
TRBD2	few	TRBV5-1	TRBJ2-7	CASSFAGGTYEQYF	TGCGCCAGCAGCTTTGCGGGGGGAACCTACGAGCAGTACTTC
-	few	TRBV5-1	TRBJ2-7	CASSLEGREGNEQYF	TGCGCCAGCAGCTTGGAAGGACGGGAAGGGAACGAGCAGTACTTC
TRBD2	few	TRBV7-3	TRBJ2-1	CASSPGGTSGTGEQFF	TGTGCCAGCAGCCCTGGTGGGACTAGCGGGACTGGTGAGCAGTTCTTC
TRBD1	many	TRBV18	TRBJ2-5	CASSPTGGDETQYF	TGTGCCAGCTCACCTACAGGGGGCGACGAGACCCAGTACTTC